The present entry profiles one T cell receptor beta chain with its context. This sample is part of a study of blood T cell repertoires in COVID-19. Whole-study context: Whether acute or convalescent, the COVID-19 samples came from the United States, Italy and Spain.

The authors' processing: Amplified reference gene primers provided the basis for estimating nucleated cell counts. Sequencing used immunoSEQ multiplex PCR; TCRdb keeps in-frame clones, though not all of them. V, J and clone size derive from that table, while D and trimming were established from the DNA sequence. Seen here are a few hundred thousand clones, roughly 86% observed once, and the top ten hold 3% to 3.5%. Germline V CDR1 and CDR2: SGHAT, FQNNGV. Trimming stripped 1 base from V and 1 base from J, with 8 bases between. CDR3 length: 15 amino acids. This TCR came from a man between 60 and 75 years old with acute or convalescent COVID-19. Sequencing was carried out using peripheral blood. The rearrangement uses TRBV11-2 and TRBJ1-5; D ambiguous. The CDR3 sequence is CASSLGPLSNQPQHF. The CDR3, as DNA: TGTGCCAGCAGCTTAGGTCCCTTAAGCAATCAGCCCCAGCATTTT.